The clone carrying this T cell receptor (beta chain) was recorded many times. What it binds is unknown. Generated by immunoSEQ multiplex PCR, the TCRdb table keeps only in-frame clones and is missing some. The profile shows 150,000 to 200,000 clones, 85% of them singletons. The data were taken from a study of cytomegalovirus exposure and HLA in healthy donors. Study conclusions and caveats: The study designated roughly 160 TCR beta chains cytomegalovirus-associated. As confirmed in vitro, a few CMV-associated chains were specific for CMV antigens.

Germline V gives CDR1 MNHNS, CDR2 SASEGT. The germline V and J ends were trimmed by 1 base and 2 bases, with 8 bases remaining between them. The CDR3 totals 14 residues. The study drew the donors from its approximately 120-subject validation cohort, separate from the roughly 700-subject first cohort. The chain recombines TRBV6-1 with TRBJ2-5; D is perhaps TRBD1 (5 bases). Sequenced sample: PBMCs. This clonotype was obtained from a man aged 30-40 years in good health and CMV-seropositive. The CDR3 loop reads CASSEGRDQETQYF. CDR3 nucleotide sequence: TGTGCCAGCAGTGAAGGCAGGGATCAAGAGACCCAGTACTTC.